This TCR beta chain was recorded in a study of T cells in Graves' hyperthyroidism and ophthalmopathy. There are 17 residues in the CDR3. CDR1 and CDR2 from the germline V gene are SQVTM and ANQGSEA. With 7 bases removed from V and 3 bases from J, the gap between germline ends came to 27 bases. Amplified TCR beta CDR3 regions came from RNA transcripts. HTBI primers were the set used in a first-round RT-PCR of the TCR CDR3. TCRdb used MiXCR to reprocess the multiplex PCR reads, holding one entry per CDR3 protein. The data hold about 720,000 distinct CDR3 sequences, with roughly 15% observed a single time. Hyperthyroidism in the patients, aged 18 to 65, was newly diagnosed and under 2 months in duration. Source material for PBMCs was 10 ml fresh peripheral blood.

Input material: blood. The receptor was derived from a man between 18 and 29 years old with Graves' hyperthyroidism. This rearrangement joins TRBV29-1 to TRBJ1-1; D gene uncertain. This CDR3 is CSAHVFPRIGGDTEAFF. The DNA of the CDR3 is TGCAGCGCCCACGTTTTCCCAAGGATCGGCGGGGACACTGAAGCTTTCTTT.